This entry lists 9 T cell receptor beta chains sequenced from one sample in a study of human T cells and chemical hapten exposure. In TCRdb, the RACE reads were re-called with MiXCR into one record per CDR3 protein. This sample carries around 75,000 distinct CDR3 sequences, 10% of them seen once, and the ten largest clones take around 6.8%. The sample's time point: patch test 2, 6 weeks after DPC sensitization. Regarding treatment: therapeutic diphenylcyclopropenone sensitization with weekly scalp DPC. Material: whole blood, obtained in connection with sensitization to the hapten diphenylcyclopropenone (DPC). These receptor sequences come from a woman between 45 and 60 years old with alopecia areata. Some clones in this sample may be carry-over from other donors' samples.

This clonotype was seen a handful of times. The rearrangement joins TRBV7-6 to TRBJ1-1; D unresolved. V lost 0 bases to trimming and J lost 4 bases, with 6 bases between them. The CDR3 spans 13 residues. Germline CDR1 and CDR2: SGHVS and FNYEAQ. In DNA, the CDR3 is TGTGCCAGCAGCTTAGCGAAGGGCACTGAAGCTTTCTTT. This codes for CASSLAKGTEAFF.

This clonotype was observed at least ten times. The chain employs TRBV3-1 and TRBJ2-6; weak D call: TRBD2 (5 bases). The CDR3 has 17 residues. In germline, CDR1 is LGHDT, CDR2 YNNKEL (reference sequence). V was pared by 3 bases and J by 0 bases, with 12 bases between. This CDR3 reads CASSHITSSSGANVLTF. CDR3 sequence (DNA): TGTGCCAGCAGCCATATAACTAGTTCCTCTGGGGCCAACGTCCTGACTTTC.

This chain links TRBV7-2 with TRBJ2-3; 8 nucleotides line up with TRBD2. V trimming: 5 bases; J trimming: 0 bases; junction bases outside the gene matches: 4. There are 15 residues in the CDR3. The germline V gene encodes CDR1 SGHTA and CDR2 FQGNSA. As DNA, the CDR3 is TGTGCCAGCAGCCCAACTAGCGGAAGCACAGATACGCAGTATTTT. Translated, it gives CASSPTSGSTDTQYF.

At least ten counts were recorded for this clonotype. The V and J genes are TRBV10-2 and TRBJ2-7, with a possible D match to TRBD2 (6 bases). CDR1 and CDR2 from the germline V gene are WSHSY and SAAADI. CDR3 length: 13 residues. The V gene lost 3 bases and the J gene lost 5 bases, with 11 bases spanning the gap. The CDR3 DNA reads as TGCGCCAGCAGTGATAGCGGTGAAGACGAGCAGTACTTC. Amino acids: CASSDSGEDEQYF.

This clonotype was recorded at least ten times. The chain is built from TRBV29-1 and TRBJ2-7; 8 bases line up with TRBD1. V shed 6 bases and J 5 bases; nucleotides not matched to a gene: 12. The CDR3 totals 14 residues. CDR1 is SQVTM, CDR2 ANQGSEA, per germline. CDR3 amino acids: CSVELGQGFHEQYF. The CDR3 DNA sequence: TGCAGCGTGGAACTTGGACAGGGATTCCACGAGCAGTACTTC.

This clonotype was seen only once. V is TRBV20-1 and J is TRBJ1-2; 9 bases agree with TRBD1. Trimming cost V 6 bases and J 0 bases; bases outside gene matches: 14. The CDR3 contains 17 residues. Germline CDR1 reads DFQATT; CDR2 reads SNEGSKA (reference sequence). CDR3 loop: CSARNPGQGPANYGYTF. CDR3 sequence (DNA): TGCAGTGCGAGGAACCCGGGACAGGGCCCCGCTAACTATGGCTACACCTTC.

At least ten counts were recorded for this clonotype. The rearrangement uses TRBV20-1 and TRBJ2-1, with D tentatively TRBD2 (6 bases). Germline V gives CDR1 DFQATT, CDR2 SNEGSKA (reference sequence). The ends were cut back, 5 bases at V and 0 bases at J, with 14 bases in the middle. The length of the CDR3 is 15 residues. CDR3 sequence reads: CSAARDFSSYNEQFF. CDR3 in DNA: TGCAGTGCTGCCCGGGACTTTAGCTCCTACAATGAGCAGTTCTTC.

The chain combines TRBV5-5 with TRBJ2-6, with no clear D. This CDR3 contains 15 residues. V was trimmed by 0 bases and J by 0 bases, leaving 4 bases between them. CDR1 and CDR2 (germline): SGHKS, YYEKEE (reference sequence). Here the CDR3 reads CASSLVGSGANVLTF. CDR3 DNA sequence: TGTGCCAGCAGCTTGGTAGGCTCTGGGGCCAACGTCCTGACTTTC.

This clonotype was seen a single time. A read error is possible here, since a much larger clone lies one base away. The gene calls are TRBV6-5 and TRBJ2-7; TRBD2 agrees at 8 bases. V was pared by 0 bases and J by 1 base, with 5 bases of the junction left unmatched. This CDR3 spans 16 amino acids. The germline V gene encodes CDR1 MNHEY and CDR2 SVGAGI. CDR3 loop: CASSYSLAEASYEQYF. The DNA of the CDR3 is TGTGCCAGCAGTTACTCACTAGCGGAGGCATCCTACGAGCAGTACTTC.